This T cell receptor (beta chain) was sequenced during a study of blood T cells in healthy people across ages (dated by TCRdb to the mid-2010s). General notes on the study: Template switching captured roughly one uniquely barcoded TCR beta cDNA molecule per two T cells in model experiments. To avoid experimental bias, donors of different ages were randomly spread across the sequencing lanes. The study analyzed two additional independent replicas of 1 million unique cDNA reads from the same blood draw for two donors, one aged 18 to 29 and one aged 80 or older. The donors were divided into four age groups: young (average approximately 17 years), middle-aged (around 41), aged (about 60) and long-lived (82). To track age-related changes in TCR beta repertoire diversity, the study relied on deep sequencing normalized with unique cDNA molecular identifiers. Overall results and qualifications from the work: There was a strong correlation between observed TCR beta diversity and the percentage of naive T cells measured by flow cytometry. The CMV infection status of donors was not known, potentially confounding age-related changes in expanded clonotypes. As age increased, observed TCR beta diversity per million T cells dropped in a roughly linear way, and a significant reduction was already evident by age approximately 40. Total diversity estimates from one million sequenced T cells were considered lower bounds and underestimates. Compared with the aged group, the long-lived group had more naive CD4+ T cells, fewer expanded clones and increased TCR diversity, suggesting age selection. Because profiling used bulk unsorted PBMCs, naive and antigen-experienced compartments could not be compared conclusively.

CDR3 length: 12 amino acids, cysteine to phenylalanine. Just CDR3 DNA is preserved here, 36 bases in frame from base 1. V loses 0 bases at its end and J loses 12 bases; junction bases beyond the gene matches: 5. Receptor libraries were prepared by 5' RACE. Sequencing relied on an Illumina HiSeq 2500. The second PCR ran for roughly 7 to 12 cycles and used a J-beta primer mix along with a sample-barcoded 5' primer. A unique molecular identifier was introduced onto each TCR beta cDNA molecule by a template-switch 5' adaptor carrying 12 random nucleotides. Each sample yielded at least 3 million CDR3-containing paired-end reads. All of the RNA was converted into first-strand cDNA using the Mint cDNA synthesis kit, with a TRBC-specific oligonucleotide serving as the primer. Following uracil-DNA glycosylase treatment, a first 18-cycle PCR with universal primers M1SS and BC2_uni_R was performed on all cDNA. As for how the authors treated the data: For normalization, 1 million high-quality reads were randomly selected from each sample, with every read carrying a distinct molecular identifier. Instead of being binned into consensus sequences, reads with shared molecular identifiers were discarded. MiTCR, with a Q25 quality threshold and the strictest error-elimination algorithm, was used for CDR3 identification, clonotype clustering and error correction. A nonparametric unseen species model using Euler transformation provided a lower-bound estimate of total TCR beta diversity. The raw public data were reprocessed by TCRdb itself: fastp quality trimming at Q25, MiXCR clonotype calling, in-frame beta chains only. CDR3 protein sequences are deduplicated, and each keeps its most common genes and DNA. In this record, the V and J calls reflect TCRdb's handling and not the investigators' own analysis. The table for this sample lists around 1,600,000 distinct CDR3 sequences; 35% to 45% of them were counted only once. In total, the top ten clones hold approximately 4% of the sample.

The roughly 39 donors, aged roughly 6 to 95 years, were systemically healthy Caucasian individuals from Russia. Around 9.7 milliliters of peripheral blood were collected from each donor into EDTA-treated Vacutainer tubes. Ficoll-Paque density-gradient centrifugation was used to isolate PBMCs, with at least 7 million per sample. Trizol reagent was used to extract total RNA from the PBMCs, yielding at least 5 micrograms per sample. The percentages of naive CD45RAhigh/CD27high T cells were determined by flow cytometry on a PBMC aliquot from every donor. With regard to this clonotype: The clone's antigen remains unknown. No much larger clonotype is one base removed from it; base qualities were not supplied.

The material sequenced was blood. This clonotype originated in a woman between 18 and 29 years old in good health. The V and J segments used are TRBV12-3 or TRBV12-4 and TRBJ2-7; 7 nucleotides in the junction match TRBD1. The CDR3 region: CASSLAGQAPYF. The nucleotide sequence reads TGTGCCAGCAGTTTAGCCGGACAGGCCCCGTACTTC.